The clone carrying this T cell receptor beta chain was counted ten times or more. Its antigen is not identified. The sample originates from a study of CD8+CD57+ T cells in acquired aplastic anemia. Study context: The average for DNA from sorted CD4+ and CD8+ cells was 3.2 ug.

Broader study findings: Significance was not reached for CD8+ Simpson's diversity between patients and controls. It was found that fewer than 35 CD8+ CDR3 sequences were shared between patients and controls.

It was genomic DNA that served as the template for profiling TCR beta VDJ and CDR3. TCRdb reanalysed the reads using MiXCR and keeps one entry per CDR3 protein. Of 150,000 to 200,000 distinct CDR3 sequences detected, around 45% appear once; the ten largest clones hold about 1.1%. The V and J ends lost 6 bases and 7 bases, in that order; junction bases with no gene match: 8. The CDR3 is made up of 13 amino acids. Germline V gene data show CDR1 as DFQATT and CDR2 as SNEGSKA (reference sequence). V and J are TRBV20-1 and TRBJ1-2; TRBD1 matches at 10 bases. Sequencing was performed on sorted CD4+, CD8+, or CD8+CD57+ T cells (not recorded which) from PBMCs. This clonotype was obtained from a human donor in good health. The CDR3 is CSADMTGGRGYTF. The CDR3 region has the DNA TGCAGTGCCGATATGACAGGGGGCCGTGGCTACACCTTC.